Included here is one TCR beta chain sequence, with context. This entry belongs to a study of radiotherapy plus CTLA-4 blockade in lung cancer. This CDR3 is built from 15 residues. The ends lost 4 bases at V and 0 bases at J; junction bases unmatched: 6. Germline-derived CDR1 and CDR2 are SGDLS and YYNGEE. The method was immunoSEQ multiplex PCR; TCRdb's version includes in-frame clones alone and lacks a portion of them. The repertoire includes under 40,000 clones, roughly 71% of them detected once, and 4% sits in the top ten. The clonotype originates from a human donor with non-small cell lung cancer who had stable disease on radiotherapy plus ipilimumab. The chain couples TRBV9 to TRBJ1-1; 7 bases map to TRBD1. The sequences come from peripheral blood, collected from a patient treated with radiotherapy plus ipilimumab. Written as DNA, the CDR3 is TGTGCCAGCAGCCTGACGGGACAGCTGAACACTGAAGCTTTCTTT. It yields the protein CASSLTGQLNTEAFF.